These 2 T cell receptor beta chains were all obtained from the same sample, sequenced in a study of blood T cell repertoires in COVID-19. TCRdb keeps only in-frame clones here, not all; method: immunoSEQ multiplex PCR. This table has a few hundred thousand clones, roughly 90% appearing once. The specimen sequenced was PBMCs or T cells enriched from blood (not recorded which). These receptor sequences come from a woman aged 30 to 39 who had recovered from COVID-19.

This chain connects TRBV7-3 to TRBJ2-2, with a weak D call TRBD2 (5 bases). This CDR3 spans 13 amino acids. CDR1 and CDR2 (germline): SGHTA, FQGTGA. V lost 3 bases and J lost 6, with 8 bases in between. The CDR3 protein is CASSFAGAGELFF. The CDR3 nucleotides read TGTGCCAGCAGCTTCGCCGGGGCCGGGGAGCTGTTTTTT.

V gene TRBV15 combines with J gene TRBJ2-2, with a tentative D call TRBD1 (7 bases). Germline V gene lookup returns CDR1 LNHNV and CDR2 YYDKDF (reference sequence). The CDR3 is made up of 19 amino acids. The V and J ends lost 8 bases and 0 bases respectively, with 25 bases between them. DNA of the CDR3: TGTGCCACCTTAAAGGAGGGACAGTACGTTTCCGCGAACACCGGGGAGCTGTTTTTT. Amino acid sequence: CATLKEGQYVSANTGELFF.